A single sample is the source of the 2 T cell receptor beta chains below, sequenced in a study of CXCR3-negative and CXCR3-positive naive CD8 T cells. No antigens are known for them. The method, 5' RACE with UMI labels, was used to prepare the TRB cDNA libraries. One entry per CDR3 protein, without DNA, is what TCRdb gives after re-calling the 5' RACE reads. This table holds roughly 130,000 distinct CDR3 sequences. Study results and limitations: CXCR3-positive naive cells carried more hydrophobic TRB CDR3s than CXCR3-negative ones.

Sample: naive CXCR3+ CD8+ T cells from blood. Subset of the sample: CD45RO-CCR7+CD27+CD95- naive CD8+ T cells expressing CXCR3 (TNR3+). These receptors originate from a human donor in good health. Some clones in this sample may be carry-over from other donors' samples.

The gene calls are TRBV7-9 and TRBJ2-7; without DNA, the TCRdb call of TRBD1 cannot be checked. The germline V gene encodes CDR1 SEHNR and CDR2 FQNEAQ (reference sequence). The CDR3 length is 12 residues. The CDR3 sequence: CASSNPPYEQYF. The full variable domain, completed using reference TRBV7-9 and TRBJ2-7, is DTGVSQNPRHKITKRGQNVTFRCDPISEHNRLYWYRQTLGQGPEFLTYFQNEAQLEKSRLLSDRFSAERPKGSFSTLEIQRTEQGDSAMYLCASSNPPYEQYFGPGTRLTVT.

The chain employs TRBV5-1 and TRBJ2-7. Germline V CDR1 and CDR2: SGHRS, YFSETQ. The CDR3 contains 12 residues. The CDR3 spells CASSLDRVEQYF.